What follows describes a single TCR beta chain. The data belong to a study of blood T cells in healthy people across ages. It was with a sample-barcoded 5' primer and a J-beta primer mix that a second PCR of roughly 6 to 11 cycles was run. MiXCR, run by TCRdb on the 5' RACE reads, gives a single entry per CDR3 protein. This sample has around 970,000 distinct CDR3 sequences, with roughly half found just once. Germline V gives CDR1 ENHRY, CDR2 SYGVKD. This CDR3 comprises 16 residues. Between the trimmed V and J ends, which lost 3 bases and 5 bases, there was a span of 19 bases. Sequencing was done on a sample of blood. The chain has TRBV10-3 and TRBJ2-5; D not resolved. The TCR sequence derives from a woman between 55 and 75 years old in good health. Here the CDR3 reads CAISDGVSIFEETQYF. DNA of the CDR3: TGTGCCATCAGTGACGGCGTGTCGATCTTCGAGGAGACCCAGTACTTC.